These 26 T cell receptor beta chains came from one sample sequenced in a study of control samples from healthy donors and cancer patients. The assay was immunoSEQ multiplex PCR, and TCRdb's table has in-frame clones only and misses some. The table lists roughly 130,000 clones, approximately 90% of them singletons, with roughly 2.7% in the top ten. The sequencing input was blood. Receptors originate from a man aged 18 to 29 in good health.

The gene calls are TRBV5-6 and TRBJ2-2; a weak D match, TRBD1 (6 bases). This CDR3 is 16 amino acids long. The V end was cut by 4 bases, the J end by 1 base, with 14 bases between. Per the germline V gene, CDR1 is SGHDT and CDR2 is YYEEEE. This CDR3 reads CASSRRTERNTGELFF. CDR3 coding DNA: TGTGCCAGCAGCCGACGGACAGAGAGGAACACCGGGGAGCTGTTTTTT.

The chain recombines TRBV7-9 with TRBJ2-1, with a tentative D call TRBD2 (6 bases). The CDR3 length is 15 residues. V lost 1 base and J 2 bases, leaving 9 bases between the germline ends. The germline V gene has CDR1 SEHNR and CDR2 FQNEAQ (reference sequence). The DNA of the CDR3 is TGTGCCAGCAGCTTAGGGCGGGGAACCTACAATGAGCAGTTCTTC. Residues: CASSLGRGTYNEQFF.

This chain links TRBV14 with TRBJ2-3; unclear D gene. The germline V gene encodes CDR1 SGHDN and CDR2 FVKESK. This CDR3 contains 12 residues. The V and J ends lost 5 bases and 4 bases respectively, with 7 bases between them. The CDR3: CASSEAPDTQYF. CDR3 bases: TGTGCCAGCAGCGAGGCCCCAGATACGCAGTATTTT.

This clone was seen once. This sequence joins TRBV6-5 and TRBJ2-2, with D possibly TRBD2 on 5 matching bases. Germline assignment: CDR1 MNHEY and CDR2 SVGAGI. This CDR3 is built from 12 residues. V lost 11 bases and J lost 4, with 11 bases in between. The CDR3, as DNA: TGTGCCGGCGAGAGGGTCACCGGGGAGCTGTTTTTT. Translating it yields CAGERVTGELFF.

The V call is TRBV6-2 or TRBV6-3, the J call TRBJ2-2; D gene ambiguous. Germline loops: CDR1 MNHEY, CDR2 SVGEGT. Trimming took off 6 bases at V and 5 bases at J, with 10 bases between the two ends. This CDR3 region has 13 residues. The CDR3 loop reads CASSPSSTGELFF. CDR3 DNA sequence: TGTGCCAGCAGCCCGTCCTCTACCGGGGAGCTGTTTTTT.

As to this clone: The sample contains more than one DNA sequence encoding this CDR3. J is TRBJ1-4 and V is TRBV25-1; tentatively, D is TRBD1 (5 bases). V shed 2 bases and J shed 3 bases, with 7 bases lying between them. The CDR3 spans 14 residues. Per the germline V gene, CDR1 is MGHDK and CDR2 is SYGVNS. CDR3 sequence reads: CASSEPGPNEKLFF. The CDR3 nucleotides read TGTGCCAGCAGTGAACCAGGGCCTAATGAAAAACTGTTTTTT. The variable domain in full, with the rest retrieved from reference TRBV25-1 and TRBJ1-4, is EADIYQTPRYLVIGTGKKITLECSQTMGHDKMYWYQQDPGMELHLIHYSYGVNSTEKGDLSSESTVSRIRTEHFPLTLESARPSHTSQYLCASSEPGPNEKLFFGSGTQLSVL.

The chain has TRBV5-1 and TRBJ1-4; TRBD1 might be the D (6 bases). The germline V gene has CDR1 SGHRS and CDR2 YFSETQ. The CDR3 spans 15 residues. V lost 3 bases and J lost 1, with 10 bases in between. CDR3 sequence (DNA): TGCGCCAGCAGCTCCTCAGGGGAAACTAATGAAAAACTGTTTTTT. It specifies CASSSSGETNEKLFF.

This sequence joins TRBV29-1 and TRBJ2-1; TRBD1 is a possible D gene (5 bases). Germline V gene sequence: CDR1 SQVTM, CDR2 ANQGSEA. CDR3 length equals 14 residues. V lost 7 bases to trimming and J lost 0 bases, with 13 bases between them. CDR3 DNA: TGCAGCGCCGAACAGGCCAGCTCCTACAATGAGCAGTTCTTC. This translates into CSAEQASSYNEQFF.

The CDR3 loop is CASSPGWRPAYNEQFF. The CDR3 region has the DNA TGTGCCAGCAGCCCCGGATGGCGGCCCGCCTACAATGAGCAGTTCTTC. The J gene is TRBJ2-1, the V gene TRBV7-3; D uncertain. The length of the CDR3 is 16 residues. The germline V gene has CDR1 SGHTA and CDR2 FQGTGA. The V and J ends lost 5 bases and 2 bases respectively, with 16 bases between them.

CDR3 coding DNA: TGTGCCAGCAGTTTGTTGGGGAGCAATCAGCCCCAGCATTTT. Translation: CASSLLGSNQPQHF. The rearrangement joins TRBV6-5 to TRBJ1-5; no reliable D call. Trimming stripped 4 bases from V and 1 base from J, with 8 bases between. The CDR3 is made up of 14 amino acids. Germline V lookup: CDR1 MNHEY, CDR2 SVGAGI.

V is TRBV4-1 and J is TRBJ1-1; no clear D gene. Trimming removed 5 bases at V and 7 bases at J, with 8 bases between. Germline loops: CDR1 MGHRA, CDR2 YSYEKL. This CDR3 is built from 11 residues. The CDR3 nucleotides read TGCGCCAGCAGCGCCCGGGGTGAAGCTTTCTTT. This codes for CASSARGEAFF.

V is TRBV6-2 or TRBV6-3 and J is TRBJ2-1; 10 bases align to TRBD2. The CDR3 length is 15 residues. CDR1 is MNHEY, CDR2 SVGEGT, per germline. Losses at the gene ends were 7 bases for V and 8 bases for J; bases not matched to a gene: 11. The CDR3 bases are TGTGCCAGCATTTATAGCGGGGGGCCTCGGCATGAGCAGTTCTTC. It codes for CASIYSGGPRHEQFF.

This sequence joins TRBV2 and TRBJ2-7, with a tentative D call TRBD1 (5 bases). Germline assignment: CDR1 SNHLY and CDR2 FYNNEI. This CDR3 is 13 amino acids long. V was shortened by 4 bases and J by 3 bases, with 10 bases between the two germline ends. CDR3 in DNA: TGTGCCAGCAGTGGCCAAGACAGCTACGAGCAGTACTTC. Translating it yields CASSGQDSYEQYF.

This clone was detected once. V usage is TRBV24-1 and J usage is TRBJ1-4; D is possibly TRBD1 (6 bases). The CDR3 contains 12 residues. V was clipped by 8 bases and J by 8 bases, with 11 bases between them. CDR1 KGHDR and CDR2 SFDVKD come from the germline V gene. The CDR3: CATNRAGEKLFF. The DNA for the CDR3 is TGTGCCACCAACAGGGCGGGGGAAAAACTGTTTTTT.

The chain links TRBV30 to TRBJ2-5; tentative D call: TRBD2 (5 bases). Trimming left V 1 base short and J 10 bases short, with 10 bases between. There are 11 residues in the CDR3. CDR1 and CDR2 from the germline V gene are GTSNPN and SVGIG (reference sequence). This chain's CDR3 is CAWSGLEVQYF. The DNA for the CDR3 is TGTGCCTGGAGTGGTTTGGAGGTCCAGTACTTC.

V usage is TRBV4-3 and J usage is TRBJ1-5; D unresolved. This CDR3 comprises 15 residues. Per the germline V gene, CDR1 is LGHNA and CDR2 is YSLEER. Trimming took 0 bases from V and 7 from J, leaving 13 bases between them. CDR3 nucleotides: TGCGCCAGCAGCCAAGATTACATAAATGACCAGCCCCAGCATTTT. Amino acid sequence: CASSQDYINDQPQHF.

This clone was observed once. The chain couples TRBV10-3 to TRBJ1-4; 7 nucleotides line up with TRBD1. Germline CDR1 reads ENHRY; CDR2 reads SYGVKD. The CDR3 is 13 residues long. V lost 6 bases, J lost 5 bases, and 3 bases stayed unmatched. CDR3 protein: CAISQTGNEKLFF. The CDR3 DNA follows: TGTGCCATCAGCCAGACAGGGAATGAAAAACTGTTTTTT.

The chain has TRBV5-1 and TRBJ1-4; 9 bases are shared with TRBD1. This CDR3 region has 17 residues. Germline V gives CDR1 SGHRS, CDR2 YFSETQ. V was clipped by 4 bases and J by 7 bases; unmatched bases: 14. The CDR3 spells CASSPVPGQGTGEKLFF. The CDR3 coding sequence is TGCGCCAGCAGCCCCGTCCCGGGACAGGGAACAGGTGAAAAACTGTTTTTT. The whole variable domain, filled in from reference TRBV5-1 and TRBJ1-4, reads KAGVTQTPRYLIKTRGQQVTLSCSPISGHRSVSWYQQTPGQGLQFLFEYFSETQRNKGNFPGRFSGRQFSNSRSEMNVSTLELGDSALYLCASSPVPGQGTGEKLFFGSGTQLSVL.

V usage is TRBV24-1 and J usage is TRBJ2-2; 7 bases are a match to TRBD1. Germline V gene sequence: CDR1 KGHDR, CDR2 SFDVKD. The V and J ends lost 9 bases and 4 bases, in that order; junction bases with no gene match: 10. The CDR3 is 15 residues long. The CDR3 spells CATRDRWTSTGELFF. DNA of the CDR3: TGTGCCACCCGGGACAGATGGACCAGCACCGGGGAGCTGTTTTTT.

V and J are TRBV6-5 and TRBJ2-4, with TRBD2 matching over 8 bases. Per the germline V gene, CDR1 is MNHEY and CDR2 is SVGAGI. The CDR3 runs 15 residues. CDR3 nucleotides: TGTGCGTCACGGGAGGGCCAGTCAGGCAAAAACATTCAGTACTTC. It codes for CASREGQSGKNIQYF.

The J gene is TRBJ2-7, the V gene TRBV6-6, with TRBD2 matching over 11 bases. The CDR3 spans 16 residues. The trim removed 4 bases at V and 2 bases at J, leaving 7 bases unmatched. Germline V lookup: CDR1 MNHNY, CDR2 SVGAGI (reference sequence). Here the CDR3 reads CASSSPGLAEPYEQYV. The CDR3 bases are TGTGCCAGCAGTTCCCCGGGACTAGCGGAGCCCTACGAGCAGTACGTC.

This chain joins TRBV6-2 or TRBV6-3 and TRBJ2-7; D may correspond to TRBD1 or TRBD2 (5 bases each). CDR1 MNHEY and CDR2 SVGEGT come from the germline V gene. There are 17 residues in the CDR3. V lost 5 bases, J lost 4 bases, and 24 bases lay in between. As DNA, the CDR3 is TGTGCCAGCAGTCATAATATCCCGGGACGATCCCCTTACGAGCAGTACGTC. Its translation: CASSHNIPGRSPYEQYV.

The chain is built from TRBV7-9 and TRBJ2-7; D possibly corresponds to TRBD1 (5 bases). This CDR3 contains 12 residues. CDR1 and CDR2 from the germline V gene are SEHNR and FQNEAQ (reference sequence). Trimming stripped 5 bases from V and 6 bases from J, with 11 bases between. This CDR3 is CASSLSRVEQYF. CDR3 sequence (DNA): TGTGCCAGCAGCCTTAGCAGGGTCGAGCAGTACTTC. Supplemented by reference TRBV7-9 and TRBJ2-7, the full variable domain reads DTGVSQNPRHKITKRGQNVTFRCDPISEHNRLYWYRQTLGQGPEFLTYFQNEAQLEKSRLLSDRFSAERPKGSFSTLEIQRTEQGDSAMYLCASSLSRVEQYFGPGTRLTVT.

V usage is TRBV9 and J usage is TRBJ1-2, with TRBD1 matching 7 bases. V lost 0 bases, J lost 8 bases, and 4 bases stayed unmatched. CDR1 is SGDLS and CDR2 is YYNGEE in the germline V gene. The CDR3 is 13 amino acids. The CDR3 protein is CASSVAQGEGYTF. CDR3 DNA: TGTGCCAGCAGCGTAGCGCAGGGGGAGGGCTACACCTTC. The variable domain in full, with the rest retrieved from reference TRBV9 and TRBJ1-2, is DSGVTQTPKHLITATGQRVTLRCSPRSGDLSVYWYQQSLDQGLQFLIQYYNGEERAKGNILERFSAQQFPDLHSELNLSSLELGDSALYFCASSVAQGEGYTFGSGTRLTVV.

The gene calls are TRBV4-3 and TRBJ2-5, with TRBD2 identical over 16 bases. Trimming cost V 3 bases and J 5 bases; bases outside gene matches: 6. Germline CDR1 LGHNA, CDR2 YSLEER. This CDR3 contains 17 residues. The CDR3 DNA reads as TGCGCCAGCAGCCAGGATACGGGACTAGCGGGAGGGGAGACCCAGTACTTC. This gives the protein CASSQDTGLAGGETQYF.

V usage is TRBV30 and J usage is TRBJ2-2, with TRBD2 identical over 8 bases. CDR1 and CDR2 from the germline V gene are GTSNPN and SVGIG (reference sequence). With V trimmed by 5 bases and J by 5 bases, 10 bases remained unmatched. The length of the CDR3 is 15 residues. CDR3 in DNA: TGTGCCTGGGCCCCCGGGGGGGGCAGTACCGGGGAGCTGTTTTTT. Translated: CAWAPGGGSTGELFF.